Listed below are T cell receptor beta chains from one sample, sequenced in a study of blood T cell repertoires in COVID-19. The data were produced by immunoSEQ multiplex PCR, yet TCRdb's version contains in-frame clones alone and is incomplete. The table has approximately 440,000 clones, approximately 89% seen once. Sequencing input: peripheral blood. These receptors originate from a woman in her forties or fifties with COVID-19, enrolled during active disease. The CDR3 runs from the conserved cysteine through the conserved F or W. The D gene is left open where the match is weak. Some rows mark clone size as missing; the rest say once, few, many or name a class of expanded clone.

size	D	V	J	CDR3	DNA
-	-	TRBV2	TRBJ1-1	CASSRQGLGVTEAFF	TGTGCCAGCAGTCGCCAGGGGTTAGGCGTGACTGAAGCTTTCTTT
-	TRBD1	TRBV6-5	TRBJ1-2	CASSTRDRGRNGYTF	TGTGCCAGCAGTACCCGGGACAGGGGTAGGAACGGCTACACCTTC
-	TRBD1	TRBV4-2	TRBJ1-1	CASSKERGLGMNTEAFF	TGTGCCAGCAGTAAAGAGAGGGGGCTAGGGATGAACACTGAAGCTTTCTTT
-	TRBD2	TRBV4-1	TRBJ2-1	CASSQERGERFF	TGCGCCAGCAGCCAAGAGCGGGGGGAAAGGTTCTTC
-	TRBD1	TRBV19	TRBJ1-5	CASSVQGASNQPQHF	TGTGCCAGTAGTGTACAGGGGGCTAGCAATCAGCCCCAGCATTTT
-	-	TRBV5-1	TRBJ2-1	CASSNSYIQAPEQFF	TGCGCCAGCAGCAATTCATACATACAGGCGCCTGAGCAGTTCTTC
-	TRBD1	TRBV12-5	TRBJ2-3	CASAVLAGTGGNTQYF	TGTGCTAGTGCTGTTTTAGCCGGGACAGGGGGAAATACGCAGTATTTT
once	-	TRBV6-5	TRBJ2-5	CASSSPGQMGETQYF	TGTGCCAGCAGTAGTCCGGGACAAATGGGAGAGACCCAGTACTTC
once	TRBD2	TRBV25-1	TRBJ2-5	CASSVFRGVQETQYF	TGTGCCAGCAGTGTCTTCCGGGGGGTCCAAGAGACCCAGTACTTC
-	-	TRBV6-5	TRBJ1-5	CASNPRTGINQPQHF	TGTGCCAGCAATCCCCGAACAGGGATAAATCAGCCCCAGCATTTT
once	-	TRBV10-3	TRBJ2-7	CAISAGYEQYF	TGTGCCATCAGCGCAGGCTACGAGCAGTACTTC
-	TRBD1	TRBV5-4	TRBJ1-2	CASSFTGDYGYTF	TGTGCCAGCAGCTTTACAGGGGACTATGGCTACACCTTC
-	-	TRBV11-2	TRBJ2-2	CASSLLSTGELFF	TGTGCCAGCAGCTTACTATCCACCGGGGAGCTGTTTTTT
-	TRBD1	TRBV6-5	TRBJ2-7	CASSTAGTGKYEQYF	TGTGCCAGCAGTACCGCCGGGACAGGGAAGTACGAGCAGTACTTC
-	-	TRBV3-1/TRBV3-2	TRBJ2-1	CASSQVRSEQFF	TGTGCCAGCAGCCAAGTAAGGAGTGAGCAGTTCTTC
-	TRBD2	TRBV3-1/TRBV3-2	TRBJ2-7	CASSPTSGGLYEQYF	TGTGCCAGCAGCCCTACTAGCGGGGGACTCTACGAGCAGTACTTC
-	-	TRBV30	TRBJ1-2	CAWSGRAQGYTF	TGTGCCTGGAGCGGGAGGGCGCAGGGCTACACCTTC
-	-	TRBV3-1/TRBV3-2	TRBJ1-6	CASSQERVNTYNSPLHF	TGTGCCAGCAGCCAAGAAAGAGTGAATACCTATAATTCACCCCTCCACTTT
-	-	TRBV19	TRBJ2-7	CASSAQSRHYEQYF	TGTGCCAGTAGTGCACAGTCCAGGCACTACGAGCAGTACTTC
-	TRBD1	TRBV19	TRBJ2-3	CASSIGQARTDTQYF	TGTGCCAGTAGTATTGGACAGGCTCGCACAGATACGCAGTATTTT
-	-	TRBV12-3/TRBV12-4	TRBJ1-4	CASSLEGSEKLFF	TGTGCCAGCAGTTTAGAAGGGAGTGAAAAACTGTTTTTT
-	-	TRBV2	TRBJ1-5	CASSYSNQPQHF	TGTGCCAGCAGCTATAGCAATCAGCCCCAGCATTTT
-	TRBD1	TRBV5-1	TRBJ2-5	CASSLGTGKSETQYF	TGCGCCAGCAGCTTGGGGACAGGGAAATCGGAGACCCAGTACTTC
-	TRBD2	TRBV5-1	TRBJ2-1	CASSFGLENRNEQFF	TGCGCCAGCAGCTTCGGACTAGAGAACCGAAATGAGCAGTTCTTC
-	-	TRBV24-1	TRBJ2-2	CATSEQGQGRGGELFF	TGTGCCACCAGTGAGCAGGGGCAGGGGCGAGGCGGGGAGCTGTTTTTT
-	-	TRBV27	TRBJ2-2	CASSFREASVNTGELFF	TGTGCCAGCAGTTTCAGAGAGGCCAGCGTGAACACCGGGGAGCTGTTTTTT
-	-	TRBV7-2	TRBJ1-3	CASSAGVAGNTIYF	TGTGCCAGCAGCGCAGGGGTGGCTGGAAACACCATATATTTT
once	-	TRBV30	TRBJ2-7	CAWSPGQFYEQYF	TGTGCCTGGAGCCCGGGACAATTTTACGAGCAGTACTTC
-	-	TRBV11-2	TRBJ2-7	CASSFGSSYEQYF	TGTGCCAGCAGCTTTGGCAGCTCCTACGAGCAGTACTTC
-	-	TRBV11-2	TRBJ2-3	CASSHRQNTDTQYF	TGTGCCAGCAGCCACCGACAGAACACAGATACGCAGTATTTT
-	TRBD1	TRBV19	TRBJ1-5	CASSGTGGPRPQHF	TGTGCCAGTAGCGGGACAGGGGGCCCCAGGCCCCAGCATTTT
-	-	TRBV5-4	TRBJ2-7	CASTLDRSYEQYF	TGTGCCAGCACCCTAGACAGGTCCTACGAGCAGTACTTC
-	-	TRBV12-3/TRBV12-4	TRBJ1-4	CASSPNEKLFF	TGTGCCAGCAGCCCGAATGAAAAACTGTTTTTT
-	TRBD2	TRBV11-2	TRBJ2-1	CASSLLAGGSYNEQFF	TGTGCCAGCAGCTTACTAGCGGGGGGGTCCTACAATGAGCAGTTCTTC
-	TRBD1	TRBV13	TRBJ1-3	CASSPGQSGNTIYF	TGTGCCAGCAGCCCGGGACAGAGCGGAAACACCATATATTTT
-	-	TRBV5-6	TRBJ1-1	CASSSGVGRNTEAFF	TGTGCCAGCAGCTCGGGAGTGGGGCGAAACACTGAAGCTTTCTTT
-	-	TRBV2	TRBJ1-1	CASSASREVEAFF	TGTGCCAGCAGTGCGAGCAGGGAGGTTGAAGCTTTCTTT
-	-	TRBV11-2	TRBJ2-7	CASSSRLRDPVGNYEQYF	TGTGCCAGCAGCTCTAGGCTGCGGGACCCCGTGGGGAACTACGAGCAGTACTTC
few	-	TRBV5-4	TRBJ1-6	CASSLGQNNSPLHF	TGTGCCAGCAGCTTGGGACAAAATAATTCACCCCTCCACTTT
-	-	TRBV28	TRBJ1-2	CASSPIGAGYTF	TGTGCCAGCAGTCCCATTGGGGCTGGCTACACCTTC
-	TRBD1	TRBV5-1	TRBJ1-6	CASSLGDRGAPLHF	TGCGCCAGCAGCTTGGGGGACAGGGGAGCACCCCTCCACTTT
once	-	TRBV30	TRBJ1-3	CAWSVGSFSGNTIYF	TGTGCCTGGAGTGTGGGCTCCTTCTCTGGAAACACCATATATTTT
-	-	TRBV29-1	TRBJ2-7	CSVGGEPYEQYF	TGCAGCGTTGGGGGGGAACCCTACGAGCAGTACTTC
-	-	TRBV28	TRBJ1-2	CASSLTPRGGYTF	TGTGCCAGCAGTTTAACCCCGCGAGGTGGCTACACCTTC
many	TRBD1	TRBV7-8	TRBJ1-2	CASSLDRAGGYTF	TGTGCCAGCAGCCTGGACAGGGCGGGAGGCTACACCTTC
-	TRBD1	TRBV10-1	TRBJ2-3	CASSKSEGATSDTQYF	TGCGCCAGCAGTAAGAGCGAGGGGGCCACCTCAGATACGCAGTATTTT
-	TRBD1	TRBV19	TRBJ1-4	CASSWDSQSEKLFF	TGTGCCAGTAGTTGGGACAGTCAAAGTGAAAAACTGTTTTTT
-	-	TRBV29-1	TRBJ2-7	CSVGSRSSYEQYF	TGCAGCGTTGGGTCCAGGTCTTCCTACGAGCAGTACTTC
-	TRBD1	TRBV6-6	TRBJ1-3	CASSLQATGSGNTIYF	TGTGCCAGCAGCTTACAGGCGACAGGGTCTGGAAACACCATATATTTT
-	TRBD1	TRBV6-2/TRBV6-3	TRBJ2-3	CASSYARQGYSTDTQYF	TGTGCCAGCAGTTACGCCAGACAGGGGTACAGCACAGATACGCAGTATTTT